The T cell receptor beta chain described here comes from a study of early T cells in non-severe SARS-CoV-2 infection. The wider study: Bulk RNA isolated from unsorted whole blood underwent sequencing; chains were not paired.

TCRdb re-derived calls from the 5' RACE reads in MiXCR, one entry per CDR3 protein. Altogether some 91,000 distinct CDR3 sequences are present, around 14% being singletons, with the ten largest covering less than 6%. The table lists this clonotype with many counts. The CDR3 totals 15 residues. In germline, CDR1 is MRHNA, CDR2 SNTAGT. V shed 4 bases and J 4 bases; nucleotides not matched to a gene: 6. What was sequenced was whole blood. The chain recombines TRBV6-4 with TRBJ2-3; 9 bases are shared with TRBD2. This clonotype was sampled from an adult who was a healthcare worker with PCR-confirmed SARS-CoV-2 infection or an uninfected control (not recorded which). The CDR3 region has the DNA TGTGCCAGCAGTGCGGTAGCGGGAGCGTCAGATACGCAGTATTTT. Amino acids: CASSAVAGASDTQYF.